This T cell receptor beta chain was captured by sequencing in a study of blood T cell repertoires in COVID-19. The CDR3 is made up of 16 amino acids. Germline V gene data show CDR1 as SGHAT and CDR2 as FQNNGV. The germline V and J ends were trimmed by 1 base and 4 bases, with 16 bases remaining between them. Sequencing used immunoSEQ multiplex PCR; TCRdb keeps in-frame clones, though not all of them. This sample yields about 110,000 clones, of which around nine tenths are seen a single time; approximately 1.2% belongs to the top ten. This sequence was found in a woman younger than 45 with acute or convalescent COVID-19. The sample taken for sequencing was peripheral blood. The chain recombines TRBV11-2 with TRBJ2-5; a weak D match, TRBD2 (5 bases). The CDR3 DNA reads as TGTGCCAGCAGCTTAGGTACCCGGACTCCCGGAGAGACCCAGTACTTC. Protein: CASSLGTRTPGETQYF.